This T cell receptor beta chain was captured in a study of identical twins. Trimming stripped 5 bases from V and 7 bases from J, with 12 bases between. This CDR3 contains 12 residues. The germline V gene encodes CDR1 ENHRY and CDR2 SYGVKD. TCRdb independently ran MiXCR on the 5' RACE reads; one entry per CDR3 protein. The table shows 430,000 or so distinct CDR3 sequences, with approximately 25% occurring only once. This clonotype has just a few counts. The data also belong to a second study, concerning T cells expressing NK-cell markers.

The clonotype comes from a woman younger than 30 in good health. Material for sequencing was CD4+ T cells sorted from blood. This chain uses TRBV10-3 with TRBJ2-7, with D possibly being TRBD2 (6 bases). The CDR3 region has the DNA TGTGCCATCAGTTTTTCTCGGGAGGAGCAGTACTTC. Translating it yields CAISFSREEQYF.